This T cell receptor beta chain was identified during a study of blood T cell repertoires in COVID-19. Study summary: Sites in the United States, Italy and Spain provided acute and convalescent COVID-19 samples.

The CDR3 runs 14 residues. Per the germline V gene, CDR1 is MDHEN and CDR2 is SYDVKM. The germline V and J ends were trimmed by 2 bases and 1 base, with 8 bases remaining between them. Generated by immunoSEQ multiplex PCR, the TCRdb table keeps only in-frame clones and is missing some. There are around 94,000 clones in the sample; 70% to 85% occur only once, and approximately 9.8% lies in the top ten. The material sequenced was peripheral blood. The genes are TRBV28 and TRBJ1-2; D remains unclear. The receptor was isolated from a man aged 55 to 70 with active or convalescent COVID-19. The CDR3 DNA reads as TGTGCCAGCAGTTTAAGAGTACTTAACTATGGCTACACCTTC. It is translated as CASSLRVLNYGYTF.